The 15 T cell receptor beta chains below come from one sample, sequenced in a study of blood T cell repertoires in COVID-19 (dated by TCRdb to 2019 to 2021). Library preparation used the immunoSEQ multiplex PCR assay. TCRdb re-hosts the immuneACCESS table, in-frame sequences only. Its copies lack some clones; in the studies checked, an unresolved V gene accounts for under half of them, and the cause for the rest is not known. For this sample the table gives over 200,000 clones, of which 75% to 85% were detected only once. 1.3% of the sample rests with the top ten. The sample taken for sequencing was peripheral blood. The receptor source for this set is a woman aged 25 to 45 with COVID-19, enrolled during active disease.

This chain joins TRBV19 and TRBJ2-2; D might be TRBD1 (6 bases). This CDR3 has 14 amino acids. The V end lost 5 bases, the J end lost 5 bases, and 12 bases lay between the germline ends. Germline V gives CDR1 LNHDA, CDR2 SQIVND (reference sequence). CDR3 nucleotides: TGTGCCAGTAGTGTCACAGGGTCGACCGGGGAGCTGTTTTTT. It yields the protein CASSVTGSTGELFF.

The chain recombines TRBV7-3 with TRBJ2-7; 8 bases match TRBD2. Germline V CDR1 and CDR2: SGHTA, FQGTGA. The CDR3 sequence is 17 residues long. The trim removed 0 bases at V and 3 bases at J, leaving 10 bases unmatched. CDR3 protein: CASSLTSVPGLGYEQYF. CDR3 in DNA: TGTGCCAGCAGCTTAACCTCTGTACCGGGACTAGGCTACGAGCAGTACTTC.

This clone was seen a single time. The V gene is TRBV19, the J gene TRBJ2-1, with TRBD1 matching over 7 bases. The CDR3 extends over 15 amino acids. Germline loops: CDR1 LNHDA, CDR2 SQIVND (reference sequence). With V trimmed by 6 bases and J by 7 bases, 12 bases remained unmatched. CDR3 in DNA: TGTGCCAGTAGATTTACAGGGGAGATGGGGAATGAGCAGTTCTTC. This sequence encodes CASRFTGEMGNEQFF.

The table lists this clone with a few counts. The rearrangement uses TRBV2 and TRBJ1-1, with a possible D match to TRBD1 (6 bases). Germline CDR1 and CDR2: SNHLY and FYNNEI. CDR3 length equals 13 residues. The V gene lost 3 bases and the J gene lost 7 bases, with 12 bases spanning the gap. The CDR3 DNA sequence: TGTGCCAGCAGTGAGCAGGGGTTCGGTGAAGCTTTCTTT. Its translation: CASSEQGFGEAFF. Complete variable domain (other parts from reference TRBV2 and TRBJ1-1): EPEVTQTPSHQVTQMGQEVILRCVPISNHLYFYWYRQILGQKVEFLVSFYNNEISEKSEIFDDQFSVERPDGSNFTLKIRSTKLEDSAMYFCASSEQGFGEAFFGQGTRLTVV.

CDR3 coding DNA: TGTGCCAGCGGGACAAGTTACATGAACACTGAAGCTTTCTTT. This gives the protein CASGTSYMNTEAFF. The chain combines TRBV9 with TRBJ1-1; tentatively, D is TRBD1 (6 bases). The V and J ends lost 7 bases and 0 bases respectively, with 13 bases between them. This CDR3 contains 14 residues. Germline lookup yields CDR1 SGDLS and CDR2 YYNGEE.

The chain links TRBV5-5 to TRBJ1-3; D unclear. Germline CDR1 and CDR2: SGHKS and YYEKEE (reference sequence). The V end was cut by 3 bases, the J end by 0 bases, with 7 bases between. This CDR3 is built from 14 residues. DNA for the CDR3: TGTGCCAGCAGCTCTCTTTTCTCTGGAAACACCATATATTTT. This encodes CASSSLFSGNTIYF.

This clone came up once. This chain uses TRBV4-3 with TRBJ2-3; 9 bases match TRBD1. In germline, CDR1 is LGHNA, CDR2 YSLEER. The CDR3 spans 15 residues. After removal of 0 bases from V and 8 bases from J, the junction contained 6 bases not matched to a gene. In DNA form, the CDR3 reads TGCGCCAGCAGCCAAGAAGGGACAGGGATAGGTACGCAGTATTTT. As protein: CASSQEGTGIGTQYF.

The J gene is TRBJ2-3, the V gene TRBV5-4, with a possible D match to TRBD2 (6 bases). Per germline, CDR1 SGHNT and CDR2 YYREEE (reference sequence). This CDR3 has 15 residues. Trimming took off 0 bases at V and 0 bases at J, with 8 bases between the two ends. As DNA, the CDR3 is TGTGCCAGCAGCTTGGGGGGGGTTAGCACAGATACGCAGTATTTT. Translating it yields CASSLGGVSTDTQYF.

V and J are TRBV19 and TRBJ1-1, with 8 bases identical to TRBD1. Germline-derived CDR1 and CDR2 are LNHDA and SQIVND (reference sequence). With V trimmed by 1 base and J by 9 bases, 1 base remained unmatched. The CDR3 has 12 amino acids. In nucleotides, the CDR3 is TGTGCCAGTAGTATAGGACAGGGGAAAGCTTTCTTT. It specifies CASSIGQGKAFF.

CDR3 bases: TGTGCCAGCAGGGACAGGGAACTGGGCGAAAAACTGTTTTTT. This translates into CASRDRELGEKLFF. The chain combines TRBV2 with TRBJ1-4, with TRBD1 matching over 8 bases. The V and J ends lost 6 bases and 8 bases, in that order; junction bases with no gene match: 8. The CDR3 sequence is 14 residues long. Germline values: CDR1 SNHLY, CDR2 FYNNEI.

The genes are TRBV3-1 (or the pseudogene TRBV3-2) and TRBJ2-1; 10 bases agree with TRBD2. The V and J ends lost 4 bases and 4 bases, in that order; junction bases with no gene match: 7. The CDR3 is 16 residues long. The germline gives CDR1 LGHDT, CDR2 YNNKEL (reference sequence). The CDR3 DNA reads as TGTGCCAGCAGCCCTCCTAGCGGGGGCCTGTACAATGAGCAGTTCTTC. It translates to CASSPPSGGLYNEQFF.

The CDR3 protein is CATSRDDREAKKLFF. DNA of the CDR3: TGTGCCACCAGCAGAGATGACAGGGAAGCGAAAAAACTGTTTTTT. The chain is built from TRBV15 and TRBJ1-4, with 7 bases fitting TRBD1. Trimming at V came to 0 bases and at J to 9 bases, leaving 7 bases not matched to a gene. CDR1 and CDR2 (germline): LNHNV, YYDKDF (reference sequence). The CDR3 runs 15 residues.

This clone was counted once. The chain combines TRBV18 with TRBJ1-1, with D uncertain. V lost 2 bases, J lost 5 bases, and 6 bases lay in between. This CDR3 region has 12 residues. Germline V CDR1 and CDR2: KGHSH, LQKENI. The CDR3 nucleotides are TGTGCCAGCTCACCATACGAGACTGAAGCTTTCTTT. Its translation: CASSPYETEAFF.

The V gene is TRBV3-1 (or the pseudogene TRBV3-2), the J gene TRBJ2-2; TRBD2 aligns across 9 bases. The germline gives CDR1 LGHDT, CDR2 YNNKEL (reference sequence). Trimming cost V 1 base and J 2 bases; bases outside gene matches: 5. The CDR3 length is 17 residues. The DNA of the CDR3 is TGTGCCAGCAGCCAAGGGGCGACTAGCGGTAACACCGGGGAGCTGTTTTTT. Its translation is CASSQGATSGNTGELFF.

V and J are TRBV5-4 and TRBJ2-7, with TRBD1 identical over 7 bases. V gave up 4 bases and J gave up 3 bases; unmatched junction bases: 7. Germline V CDR1 and CDR2: SGHNT, YYREEE (reference sequence). The length of the CDR3 is 14 residues. The CDR3 is CASSQRQGGYEQYF. DNA of the CDR3: TGTGCCAGCAGCCAGCGACAGGGCGGCTACGAGCAGTACTTC.